The T cell receptor (beta chain) under discussion was sequenced for a study of blood T cell repertoires in COVID-19. Overall study context: Both acute and convalescent COVID-19 samples were obtained from the United States, Italy and Spain. PBMCs, B-cell-depleted T cells, or T cells were the source of the cDNA or gDNA that made up the material.

Original processing methods: From reference gene primer amplification, estimates of nucleated cell counts were derived. Profiled with immunoSEQ multiplex PCR; TCRdb holds only in-frame clones, not every one. V, J and clone size were drawn from that table, and D and trimming were deduced from the DNA. The sample records some 140,000 clones, about four fifths being singletons. CDR3 length: 15 amino acids. CDR1 is SGHTA and CDR2 is FQGNSA in the germline V gene. V dropped 2 bases and J dropped 6; count of bases not matched to a gene: 9. This rearrangement joins TRBV7-2 to TRBJ2-5; TRBD1 matches 7 bases. The sequence derives from a man aged 80 or over with acute or convalescent COVID-19. The sequenced sample consisted of peripheral blood. In DNA, the CDR3 is TGTGCCAGCAGCTTACCTGAGGGGGCTCAGAAGACCCAGTACTTC. This translates into CASSLPEGAQKTQYF.